A single sample gave rise to the 5 T cell receptor beta chains below, sequenced in a study of PD-1 blockade in classical Hodgkin lymphoma. Every patient had relapsed following autologous stem cell transplantation, and cohorts differed in brentuximab vedotin exposure. Libraries were prepared by immunoSEQ multiplex PCR; TCRdb keeps only in-frame clonotypes and omits some of them. The sample contains over 25,000 clones, 70% to 90% of which appear only once. Sequencing was performed on peripheral blood mononuclear cells (PBMCs), taken before the second cycle of nivolumab. The receptors come from a human donor with classical Hodgkin lymphoma.

The chain is built from TRBV7-2 and TRBJ1-3; no definite D call. Germline-derived CDR1 and CDR2 are SGHTA and FQGNSA. The CDR3 is 15 residues long. V shed 5 bases and J shed 0 bases, with 11 bases lying between them. Here the CDR3 reads CASSRRQGSGNTIYF. CDR3 nucleotides: TGTGCCAGCAGCCGGCGACAAGGCTCTGGAAACACCATATATTTT. Full variable domain (missing parts from reference TRBV7-2 and TRBJ1-3): GAGVSQSPSNKVTEKGKDVELRCDPISGHTALYWYRQSLGQGLEFLIYFQGNSAPDKSGLPSDRFSAERTGGSVSTLTIQRTQQEDSAVYLCASSRRQGSGNTIYFGEGSWLTVV.

The chain carries TRBV19 and TRBJ2-3, with D possibly TRBD1 on 5 matching bases. V was pared by 7 bases and J by 0 bases, with 14 bases between. This CDR3 has 15 residues. Germline CDR1 and CDR2: LNHDA and SQIVND (reference sequence). CDR3 in amino acids: CASKKGSSSTDTQYF. In DNA form, the CDR3 reads TGTGCCAGTAAAAAGGGGTCTTCTAGCACAGATACGCAGTATTTT. Full variable domain (missing parts from reference TRBV19 and TRBJ2-3): DGGITQSPKYLFRKEGQNVTLSCEQNLNHDAMYWYRQDPGQGLRLIYYSQIVNDFQKGDIAEGYSVSREKKESFPLTVTSAQKNPTAFYLCASKKGSSSTDTQYFGPGTRLTVL.

The gene calls are TRBV10-3 and TRBJ1-2; D gene unclear. Germline CDR1 and CDR2: ENHRY and SYGVKD. Trimming removed 4 bases at V and 7 bases at J, with 13 bases between. This CDR3 region has 13 residues. DNA of the CDR3: TGTGCCATCAGTGTACAGTCGTCGAGTGGCTACACCTTC. Its translation is CAISVQSSSGYTF.

This chain connects TRBV19 to TRBJ1-2, with D unresolved. Germline V gene data show CDR1 as LNHDA and CDR2 as SQIVND (reference sequence). The ends were cut back, 5 bases at V and 0 bases at J, with 10 bases in the middle. The CDR3 contains 14 residues. CDR3 residues: CASSSGRTNYGYTF. Here the CDR3 DNA reads TGTGCCAGTAGTTCTGGTCGGACTAACTATGGCTACACCTTC.

The V call is TRBV19, the J call TRBJ2-7; a weak D match, TRBD1 (6 bases). V was cut by 1 base and J by 3 bases, with 10 bases left in between. The CDR3 runs to 14 residues. Germline CDR1 reads LNHDA; CDR2 reads SQIVND (reference sequence). CDR3 bases: TGTGCCAGTAGTATAGGGGCAGGGGACTACGAGCAGTACGTC. Encoded protein: CASSIGAGDYEQYV.